Listed below are T cell receptor beta chains from one sample, sequenced in a study of blood T cell repertoires in COVID-19. Only in-frame clones appear in the TCRdb table, and some are missing; sequencing was by immunoSEQ multiplex PCR. The table has around 130,000 clones, around nine tenths seen once; the top ten hold about 3.5%. Sequencing was carried out using peripheral blood. The receptors originated from a man aged 45-65 years with active COVID-19. Both conserved end residues are part of each CDR3. The order of the fields is D gene, clone size, V gene, J gene, CDR3 DNA, CDR3 protein. A D gene is named only where the DNA matches it firmly. Size values are once, few and many counts, or a class for expanded clones, and some rows have none.

TRBD2	NA	TRBV4-1	TRBJ2-1	TGCGCCAGCAGCCAAGAAAGGGGACTAGAAGGCTACAATGAGCAGTTCTTC	CASSQERGLEGYNEQFF
NA	NA	TRBV30	TRBJ1-5	TGTGCCTGGAGCCTACCCACTGGGCATAGCAATCAGCCCCAGCATTTT	CAWSLPTGHSNQPQHF
NA	NA	TRBV19	TRBJ2-5	TGTGCCAGTAGGGACATCAAGACCCAGTACTTC	CASRDIKTQYF
TRBD2	once	TRBV24-1	TRBJ2-3	TGTGCCACCAGTGACTCTAGCGGGGGGATCTCAGCGCAGTATTTT	CATSDSSGGISAQYF
NA	few	TRBV10-1	TRBJ2-1	TGCGCCAGCAGTGAGGGACTCGACAATGAGCAGTTCTTC	CASSEGLDNEQFF
NA	few	TRBV12-3/TRBV12-4	TRBJ1-5	TGTGCCAGCGCCGGTAGCAATCAGCCCCAGCATTTT	CASAGSNQPQHF
TRBD1	NA	TRBV18	TRBJ1-2	TGTGCCAGCTCACACCGGACAGGAAACTATGGCTACACCTTC	CASSHRTGNYGYTF
TRBD2	NA	TRBV7-9	TRBJ2-1	TGTGCCAGCAGTTTAGCGGGAGGGCCGGATGAGCAGTTCTTC	CASSLAGGPDEQFF
TRBD2	NA	TRBV12-3/TRBV12-4	TRBJ2-3	TGTGCCAGCAGGGCTAGCGGGGATACGCAGTATTTT	CASRASGDTQYF
TRBD1	NA	TRBV3-1/TRBV3-2	TRBJ1-6	TGTGCCAGCAGCGACAGGGCTTCACCCCTCCACTTT	CASSDRASPLHF
NA	NA	TRBV2	TRBJ2-1	TGTGCCAGCAGTGTGGCTAGCAACAATGAGCAGTTCTTC	CASSVASNNEQFF
NA	NA	TRBV12-2	TRBJ2-3	TGTGCAAGTCGCTCCTGCTCGGACAGGAGTATGGAAACGCAGTATTTT	CASRSCSDRSMETQYF
NA	NA	TRBV6-5	TRBJ1-5	TGTGCCAGCACACCGGGGGTTAATCAGCCCCAGCATTTT	CASTPGVNQPQHF
NA	NA	TRBV25-1	TRBJ1-2	TGTGCCAGCAGTGAAGCCGGCTATGGCTACACCTTC	CASSEAGYGYTF
NA	NA	TRBV28	TRBJ1-5	TGTGCCAGCAGTGACACAGGGAATCAGCCCCAGCATTTT	CASSDTGNQPQHF
NA	once	TRBV5-1	TRBJ1-1	TGCGCCAGCAGCTTGGAGCTGAGCACTGAAGCTTTCTTT	CASSLELSTEAFF
TRBD2	once	TRBV7-2	TRBJ2-7	TGTGCCAGCAGCTTAGCGCGGTGGGCTAGGCTAGCGGGGGGGAGCTCCTACGAGCAGTACTTC	CASSLARWARLAGGSSYEQYF
NA	NA	TRBV3-1/TRBV3-2	TRBJ2-5	TGTGCCAGCAGCCAATCCCGGACATCCCCAGAGACCCAGTACTTC	CASSQSRTSPETQYF
TRBD1	NA	TRBV5-8	TRBJ2-6	TGTGCCAGCAGCCCAGGGGGCGCAGCCGGGGCCAACGTCCTGACTTTC	CASSPGGAAGANVLTF
NA	NA	TRBV6-5	TRBJ1-2	TGTGCCAGCAGGAAAGCCGGGCAGGGCTTTAAAGGCTACACCTTC	CASRKAGQGFKGYTF
TRBD2	NA	TRBV29-1	TRBJ2-1	TGCAGCCTGCGGGGGGGGGAAACCTTCTGGAATGAGCAGTTCTTC	CSLRGGETFWNEQFF
NA	NA	TRBV21-1	TRBJ2-4	TGTGCCAGCAGCCCCGACAGTTGTAGGGTAGCCAAAAACATTCAGTACTTC	CASSPDSCRVAKNIQYF
NA	NA	TRBV5-4	TRBJ1-3	TGTGCCAGCAGCGGGGGAGGGTCCCCTGGAAACACCATATATTTT	CASSGGGSPGNTIYF
NA	few	TRBV20-1	TRBJ2-3	TGCAGTGCTAGTGACGGGGAAAGCACAGATACGCAGTATTTT	CSASDGESTDTQYF
TRBD1	NA	TRBV18	TRBJ1-6	TGTGCCAGCTCACCCGGGACAGGGGATAATTCACCCCTCCACTTT	CASSPGTGDNSPLHF
NA	NA	TRBV28	TRBJ1-2	TGTGCCAGCAGTTTAGGGGCAGAGAGAGGTGGCTACACCTTC	CASSLGAERGGYTF
NA	NA	TRBV18	TRBJ1-5	TGTGCCAGCTCGCCCAGGACGGGAGGCAATCAGCCCCAGCATTTT	CASSPRTGGNQPQHF
NA	NA	TRBV27	TRBJ1-4	TGTGCCAGCAGTTTAGCGCAGGGATATGGGACAACTAATGAAAAACTGTTTTTT	CASSLAQGYGTTNEKLFF
NA	NA	TRBV6-1	TRBJ1-6	TGTGCCAGCAGTGTCCGGGACACCACCTATAATTCACCCCTCCACTTT	CASSVRDTTYNSPLHF
TRBD1	NA	TRBV10-1	TRBJ2-5	TGCGCCAGCAGTGAGTCTCGGACAGGGGGGGAGACCCAGTACTTC	CASSESRTGGETQYF
NA	NA	TRBV5-1	TRBJ2-5	TGCGCCAGCAGCTCGTACCAAGTTGGGCAATATGGAGAGACCCAGTACTTC	CASSSYQVGQYGETQYF
TRBD1	many	TRBV5-4	TRBJ2-1	TGTGCCAGCAGCTTGACAGGGGGAGAAGGAGAGCAGTTCTTC	CASSLTGGEGEQFF
TRBD2	NA	TRBV4-2	TRBJ2-5	TGTGCCAGCAGCCAAGGCCGGGGGGGACAAGAGACCCAGTACTTC	CASSQGRGGQETQYF
NA	NA	TRBV9	TRBJ1-3	TGTGCCAGCAGCTTCAGGGCCGCTGGAAACACCATATATTTT	CASSFRAAGNTIYF
TRBD2	NA	TRBV9	TRBJ2-1	TGTGCCAGCAGCGTAGGAGGCGGGGGGGCTAGGAATGAGCAGTTCTTC	CASSVGGGGARNEQFF